This is a list of T cell receptor beta chains from one sample in a study of blood T cell repertoires in COVID-19. Repertoires were generated with immunoSEQ multiplex PCR, while TCRdb's copy carries only in-frame clones and drops some. The table records around 60,000 clones, about 77% of them present only once. Sequenced material: peripheral blood. The receptors originated from a human donor in a cohort sampled during active COVID-19. Both conserved end residues are part of each CDR3. The D gene is left open where the match is weak. Size is omitted from some rows. Given values are once, few, many or a class for expanded clones.

D gene: TRBD1
J gene: TRBJ1-1
clone size: -
V gene: TRBV28
CDR3 protein: CASRAQGDTEAFF
CDR3 DNA: TGTGCCAGCAGAGCACAGGGGGACACTGAAGCTTTCTTT

D gene: -
J gene: TRBJ1-1
clone size: -
V gene: TRBV9
CDR3 protein: CASSGGVLDTEAFF
CDR3 DNA: TGTGCCAGCAGCGGCGGGGTCCTGGACACTGAAGCTTTCTTT

D gene: -
J gene: TRBJ1-2
clone size: -
V gene: TRBV5-1
CDR3 protein: CASSLDASGYTF
CDR3 DNA: TGCGCCAGCAGCTTGGACGCGTCGGGCTACACCTTC

D gene: TRBD2
J gene: TRBJ2-1
clone size: once
V gene: TRBV28
CDR3 protein: CASSWGLAGGYNEQFF
CDR3 DNA: TGTGCCAGCAGTTGGGGACTAGCGGGAGGCTACAATGAGCAGTTCTTC

D gene: -
J gene: TRBJ1-3
clone size: -
V gene: TRBV10-3
CDR3 protein: CAISRAGRENTIYF
CDR3 DNA: TGTGCCATCAGCCGGGCGGGGAGGGAAAACACCATATATTTT

D gene: -
J gene: TRBJ2-5
clone size: -
V gene: TRBV7-2
CDR3 protein: CASTRDYQETQYF
CDR3 DNA: TGTGCCAGCACCCGGGACTACCAAGAGACCCAGTACTTC

D gene: TRBD2
J gene: TRBJ2-1
clone size: -
V gene: TRBV25-1
CDR3 protein: CASRGSGKGEQFF
CDR3 DNA: TGTGCCAGCAGGGGTAGCGGGAAAGGTGAGCAGTTCTTC

D gene: TRBD1
J gene: TRBJ1-2
clone size: -
V gene: TRBV6-5
CDR3 protein: CASSQTRTGTYGYTF
CDR3 DNA: TGTGCCAGCAGTCAGACCCGGACAGGGACATATGGCTACACCTTC

D gene: -
J gene: TRBJ2-2
clone size: -
V gene: TRBV5-1
CDR3 protein: CASSLVQNFYTGELFF
CDR3 DNA: TGCGCCAGCAGCTTGGTACAGAACTTCTACACCGGGGAGCTGTTTTTT

D gene: -
J gene: TRBJ2-7
clone size: once
V gene: TRBV12-3/TRBV12-4
CDR3 protein: CASSLEGGSEQYF
CDR3 DNA: TGTGCCAGCAGTTTAGAGGGGGGGTCCGAGCAGTACTTC

D gene: -
J gene: TRBJ2-1
clone size: -
V gene: TRBV2
CDR3 protein: CASRTDSSYNEQFF
CDR3 DNA: TGTGCCAGCAGGACAGATAGCTCCTACAATGAGCAGTTCTTC

D gene: -
J gene: TRBJ1-4
clone size: -
V gene: TRBV5-4
CDR3 protein: CASSPAGTSPGEKLFF
CDR3 DNA: TGTGCCAGCAGCCCAGCGGGGACCTCCCCGGGGGAAAAACTGTTTTTT

D gene: TRBD1
J gene: TRBJ1-5
clone size: -
V gene: TRBV6-6
CDR3 protein: CAEGTDNQPQHF
CDR3 DNA: TGTGCCGAGGGGACAGACAATCAGCCCCAGCATTTT

D gene: TRBD1
J gene: TRBJ2-7
clone size: -
V gene: TRBV19
CDR3 protein: CASSSTGTGPEQYF
CDR3 DNA: TGTGCCAGTAGTTCAACCGGGACAGGGCCCGAGCAGTACTTC

D gene: TRBD1
J gene: TRBJ1-2
clone size: -
V gene: TRBV24-1
CDR3 protein: CATSDSGQGRRWGYTF
CDR3 DNA: TGTGCCACCAGTGACTCCGGACAGGGGCGACGATGGGGCTACACCTTC

D gene: -
J gene: TRBJ2-2
clone size: -
V gene: TRBV4-1
CDR3 protein: CASSQDMNTGELFF
CDR3 DNA: TGCGCCAGCAGCCAGGACATGAACACCGGGGAGCTGTTTTTT

D gene: -
J gene: TRBJ1-1
clone size: -
V gene: TRBV10-3
CDR3 protein: CAISGPHGTEAFF
CDR3 DNA: TGTGCCATCAGTGGGCCCCATGGCACTGAAGCTTTCTTT

D gene: -
J gene: TRBJ1-2
clone size: few
V gene: TRBV14
CDR3 protein: CASSPRYGVYGYTF
CDR3 DNA: TGTGCCAGCAGCCCGAGGTACGGAGTCTATGGCTACACCTTC

D gene: TRBD1
J gene: TRBJ1-3
clone size: -
V gene: TRBV15
CDR3 protein: CATSRAPTGGGNTIYF
CDR3 DNA: TGTGCCACCAGCAGAGCACCGACAGGGGGTGGAAACACCATATATTTT

D gene: -
J gene: TRBJ2-3
clone size: -
V gene: TRBV5-1
CDR3 protein: CASSGQMSTDTQYF
CDR3 DNA: TGCGCCAGCAGCGGACAGATGAGCACAGATACGCAGTATTTT

D gene: -
J gene: TRBJ1-1
clone size: -
V gene: TRBV29-1
CDR3 protein: CSVAQGMNTEAFF
CDR3 DNA: TGCAGCGTCGCACAGGGCATGAACACTGAAGCTTTCTTT

D gene: TRBD2
J gene: TRBJ2-7
clone size: once
V gene: TRBV11-2
CDR3 protein: CASSLKAGGYEQYF
CDR3 DNA: TGTGCCAGCAGCCTAAAAGCGGGAGGCTACGAGCAGTACTTC

D gene: -
J gene: TRBJ2-1
clone size: -
V gene: TRBV2
CDR3 protein: CASRGGGENEQFF
CDR3 DNA: TGTGCCAGCAGGGGAGGGGGTGAGAATGAGCAGTTCTTC

D gene: TRBD2
J gene: TRBJ2-1
clone size: -
V gene: TRBV2
CDR3 protein: CASRALAGTYNEQFF
CDR3 DNA: TGTGCCAGCAGGGCACTAGCGGGAACTTACAATGAGCAGTTCTTC

D gene: -
J gene: TRBJ1-1
clone size: -
V gene: TRBV28
CDR3 protein: CASSFGTLNTEAFF
CDR3 DNA: TGTGCCAGCAGTTTCGGGACACTGAACACTGAAGCTTTCTTT